These T cell receptor beta chains were read from a single sample in a study of blood T cells in healthy people across ages. Each CDR3 protein is one row after TCRdb ran MiXCR on the 5' RACE reads. Seen here are 1.6 million or so distinct CDR3 sequences, 30% to 40% observed once, and the top ten hold around 11%. The specimen was blood. These receptors were taken from a woman in her twenties or thirties in good health. CDR3s include the opening cysteine and the closing phenylalanine or tryptophan. Each record gives: D gene, V gene, CDR3 length, clone size, J gene, CDR3 protein, CDR3 DNA. D genes are given only for firm matches. The size of a clone is reported for some rows only, either as once, few or many, or as a class for expanded clones.

TRBD2	TRBV7-7	18	few	TRBJ2-7	CASSQQEPGRPIIYEQYF	TGTGCCAGCAGCCAGCAGGAACCCGGGAGGCCGATTATCTACGAGCAGTACTTC
NA	TRBV11-2	14	NA	TRBJ2-7	CASSLDPGFGLEYF	TGTGCCAGCAGCTTAGATCCCGGTTTCGGGTTGGAGTACTTC
NA	TRBV6-1	16	few	TRBJ1-2	CASSVGAGQSNYGYTF	TGTGCCAGCAGTGTAGGCGCGGGACAAAGTAACTATGGCTACACCTTC
NA	TRBV29-1	16	many	TRBJ2-3	CSVVEGLRGFADTQYF	TGCAGCGTTGTGGAGGGCCTCAGGGGGTTCGCAGATACGCAGTATTTT
NA	TRBV5-1	15	NA	TRBJ2-1	CASSAGTQGYNEQFF	TGCGCCAGCAGCGCCGGCACCCAGGGGTACAATGAGCAGTTCTTC
TRBD1	TRBV5-6	16	few	TRBJ2-3	CASSSYRDRSLGTQYF	TGTGCCAGCAGCTCTTACCGGGACAGATCCCTGGGTACGCAGTATTTT
TRBD1	TRBV6-5	13	once	TRBJ1-4	CASREQGREKLFF	TGTGCCAGCAGAGAACAGGGGCGAGAAAAACTGTTTTTT
NA	TRBV6-1	17	NA	TRBJ2-2	CASTGALLPPYTGELFF	TGTGCCAGCACCGGGGCCCTCCTCCCACCTTACACCGGGGAGCTGTTTTTT
TRBD2	TRBV10-3	17	NA	TRBJ2-1	CAISGSLGTTSYNERFF	TGTGCCATCAGTGGTTCCCTCGGGACTACCTCCTACAATGAGCGGTTCTTC
NA	TRBV5-1	14	NA	TRBJ1-1	CASGPASPGSEAFF	TGCGCCAGCGGCCCAGCTTCTCCAGGGTCGGAAGCTTTCTTT
NA	TRBV4-1	15	few	TRBJ1-2	CASSQHGGAGYGYTF	TGCGCCAGCAGCCAACATGGGGGGGCGGGGTATGGCTACACCTTC
NA	TRBV5-1	16	NA	TRBJ2-3	CASNLPVGSGTDTQYF	TGCGCCAGCAACCTCCCGGTGGGCAGTGGCACAGATACGCAGTATTTT
TRBD2	TRBV20-1	15	NA	TRBJ2-5	CSAVSASGSSETQYF	TGCAGTGCCGTATCGGCTAGCGGGAGTTCGGAGACCCAGTACTTC
NA	TRBV6-1	15	NA	TRBJ1-1	CASSEPNRDGGEAFF	TGTGCCAGCAGTGAGCCGAACCGGGACGGGGGAGAAGCTTTCTTT
NA	TRBV12-3/TRBV12-4	14	many	TRBJ2-5	CASSRTGTQETQYF	TGTGCCAGCAGTCGAACCGGGACCCAAGAGACCCAGTACTTC
NA	TRBV6-1	13	NA	TRBJ2-1	CASSERAGASEFF	TGTGCCAGCAGTGAAAGGGCGGGGGCCTCGGAGTTCTTC
NA	TRBV7-3	16	NA	TRBJ2-1	CASSLSEASSYNEQFF	TGTGCCAGCAGCTTAAGCGAGGCCAGCTCCTACAATGAGCAGTTCTTC
NA	TRBV6-2/TRBV6-3	16	many	TRBJ2-1	CASSLWGDGAMREQFF	TGTGCCAGCAGTCTTTGGGGTGATGGGGCAATGCGCGAGCAGTTCTTC
NA	TRBV28	16	NA	TRBJ1-1	CASQMPQGGGGTEAFF	TGCGCCAGCCAAATGCCCCAGGGAGGGGGAGGAACTGAAGCTTTCTTT